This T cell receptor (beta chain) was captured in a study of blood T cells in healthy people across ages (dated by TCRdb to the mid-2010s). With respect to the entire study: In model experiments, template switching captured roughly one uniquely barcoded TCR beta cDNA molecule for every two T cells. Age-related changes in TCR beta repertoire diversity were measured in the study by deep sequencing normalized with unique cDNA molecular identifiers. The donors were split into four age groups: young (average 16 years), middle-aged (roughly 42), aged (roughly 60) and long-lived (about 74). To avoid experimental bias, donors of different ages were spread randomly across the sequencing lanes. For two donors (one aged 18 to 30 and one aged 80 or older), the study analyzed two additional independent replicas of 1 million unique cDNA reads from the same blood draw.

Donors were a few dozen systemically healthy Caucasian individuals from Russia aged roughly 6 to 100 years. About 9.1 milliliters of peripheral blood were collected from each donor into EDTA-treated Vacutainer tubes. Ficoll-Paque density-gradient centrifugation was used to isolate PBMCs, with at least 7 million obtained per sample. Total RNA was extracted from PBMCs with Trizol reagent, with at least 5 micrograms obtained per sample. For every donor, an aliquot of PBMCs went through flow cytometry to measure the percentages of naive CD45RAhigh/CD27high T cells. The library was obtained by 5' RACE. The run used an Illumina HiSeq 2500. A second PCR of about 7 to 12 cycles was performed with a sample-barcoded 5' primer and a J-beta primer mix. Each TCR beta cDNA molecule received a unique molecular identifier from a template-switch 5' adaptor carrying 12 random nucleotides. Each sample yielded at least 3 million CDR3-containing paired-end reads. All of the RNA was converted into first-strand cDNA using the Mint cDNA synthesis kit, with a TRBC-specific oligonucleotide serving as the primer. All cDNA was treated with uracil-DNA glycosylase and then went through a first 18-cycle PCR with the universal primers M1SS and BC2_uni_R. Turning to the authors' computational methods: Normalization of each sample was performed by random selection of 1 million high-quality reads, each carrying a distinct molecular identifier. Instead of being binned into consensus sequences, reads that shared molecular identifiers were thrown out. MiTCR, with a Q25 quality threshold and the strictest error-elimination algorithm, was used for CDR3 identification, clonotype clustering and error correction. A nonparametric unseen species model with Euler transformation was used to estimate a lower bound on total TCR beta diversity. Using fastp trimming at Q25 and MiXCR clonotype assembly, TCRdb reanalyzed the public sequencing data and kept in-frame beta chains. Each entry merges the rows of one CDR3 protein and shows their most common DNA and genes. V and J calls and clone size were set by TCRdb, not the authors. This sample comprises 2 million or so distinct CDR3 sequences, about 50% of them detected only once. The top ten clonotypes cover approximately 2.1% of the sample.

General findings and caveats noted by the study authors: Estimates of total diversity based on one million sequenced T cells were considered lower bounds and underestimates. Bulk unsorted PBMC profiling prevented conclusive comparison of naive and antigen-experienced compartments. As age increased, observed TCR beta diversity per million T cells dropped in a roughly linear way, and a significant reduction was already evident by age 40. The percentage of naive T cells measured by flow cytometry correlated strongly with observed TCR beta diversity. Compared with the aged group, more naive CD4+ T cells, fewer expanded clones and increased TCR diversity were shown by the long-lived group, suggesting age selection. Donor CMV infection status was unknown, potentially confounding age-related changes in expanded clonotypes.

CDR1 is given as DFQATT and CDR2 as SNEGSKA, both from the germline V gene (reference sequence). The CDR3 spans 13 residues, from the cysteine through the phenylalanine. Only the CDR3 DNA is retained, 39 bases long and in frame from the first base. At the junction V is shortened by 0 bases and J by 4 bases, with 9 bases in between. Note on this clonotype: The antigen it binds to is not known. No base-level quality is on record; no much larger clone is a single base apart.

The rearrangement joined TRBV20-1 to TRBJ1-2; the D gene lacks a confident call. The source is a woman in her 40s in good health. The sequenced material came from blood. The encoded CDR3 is CSARERAAYGYTF. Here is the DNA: TGCAGTGCTAGAGAAAGGGCAGCCTATGGCTACACCTTC.